The clone carrying this T cell receptor beta chain was seen at least ten times. The data are from a study of spatial heterogeneity in lung cancer. Time point denoted: sample taken at primary tumor resection. Sequencing of whole RNA from tumor, nontumor lung or frozen PBMC involved no sorting. One entry per CDR3 protein, called by TCRdb with MiXCR from the 5' RACE reads. The sample lists 40,000 or so distinct CDR3 sequences; around 3.1% were seen once. CDR3 length equals 13 residues. Germline loops: CDR1 DFQATT, CDR2 SNEGSKA (reference sequence). Trimming pared 1 base from V and 6 bases from J, leaving 12 bases between.

The chain uses TRBV20-1 and TRBJ1-1, with a tentative D call TRBD1 (5 bases). The sample in question was normal lung tissue next to the tumor, obtained at surgery. The receptor was isolated from a male donor with early-stage non-small cell lung cancer. CDR3 in DNA: TGCAGTGCTAGAGCGGACTGGGACCCTGAAGCTTTCTTT. Its translation: CSARADWDPEAFF.